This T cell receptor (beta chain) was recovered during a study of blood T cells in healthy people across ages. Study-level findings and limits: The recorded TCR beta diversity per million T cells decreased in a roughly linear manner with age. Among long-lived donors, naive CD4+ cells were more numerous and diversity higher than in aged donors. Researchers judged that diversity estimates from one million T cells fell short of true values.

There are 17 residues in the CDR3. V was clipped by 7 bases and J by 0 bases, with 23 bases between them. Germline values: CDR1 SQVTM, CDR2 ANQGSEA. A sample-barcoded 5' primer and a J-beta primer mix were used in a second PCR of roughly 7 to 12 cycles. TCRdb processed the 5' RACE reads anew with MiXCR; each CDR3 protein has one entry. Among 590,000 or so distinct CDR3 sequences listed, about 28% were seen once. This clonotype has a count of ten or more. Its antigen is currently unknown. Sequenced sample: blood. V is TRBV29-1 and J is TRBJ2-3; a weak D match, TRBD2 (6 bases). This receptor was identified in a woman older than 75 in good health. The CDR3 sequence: CSASGGDGLGSTDTQYF. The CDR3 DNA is TGCAGCGCCTCTGGAGGGGACGGTCTCGGGAGCACAGATACGCAGTATTTT.